A single sample gave rise to the 24 T cell receptor beta chains below, sequenced in a study of cytomegalovirus exposure and HLA in healthy donors. It was with 60 Vbeta and 13 Jbeta primers that the PCR ran. Only in-frame clones appear in the TCRdb table, and some are missing; sequencing was by immunoSEQ multiplex PCR. The sample shows some 150,000 clones, around 80% of them seen only once. The sequencing input was PBMCs. Receptor source: a middle-aged man in good health and CMV-seronegative.

This sequence joins TRBV5-1 and TRBJ2-5, with 7 bases identical to TRBD1. The J call could be wrong; TRBJ2-7 is a better fit for the DNA end. This CDR3 is 14 amino acids long. CDR1 and CDR2 from the germline V gene are SGHRS and YFSETQ. The CDR3 is CASSLVGGRYEQYF. CDR3 sequence (DNA): TGCGCCAGCAGCTTGGTAGGGGGCCGCTACGAGCAGTACTTC.

V usage is TRBV18 and J usage is TRBJ1-5; D possibly corresponds to TRBD1 (5 bases). Looked up from germline, CDR1 is KGHSH and CDR2 is LQKENI. CDR3 length: 16 residues. Trimming pared 6 bases from V and 0 bases from J, leaving 15 bases between. The chain's CDR3 is CASSLRKGDSNQPQHF. CDR3 sequence (DNA): TGTGCCAGCTCCCTACGGAAAGGGGATAGCAATCAGCCCCAGCATTTT.

The chain recombines TRBV7-2 with TRBJ2-3; 7 bases agree with TRBD2. V shed 0 bases and J 6 bases; nucleotides not matched to a gene: 6. CDR1 SGHTA and CDR2 FQGNSA come from the germline V gene. The CDR3 length is 15 residues. For the CDR3, the DNA is TGTGCCAGCAGCTTAGCGTCTAGCGGAAGGGATACGCAGTATTTT. Translation: CASSLASSGRDTQYF.

The CDR3 here is CASRISDYIGSGYTF. The CDR3 DNA follows: TGTGCCAGTAGAATTAGTGACTACATTGGTAGTGGCTACACCTTC. V gene TRBV19 combines with J gene TRBJ1-2; D remains ambiguous. In germline, CDR1 is LNHDA, CDR2 SQIVND (reference sequence). Trimming took 6 bases from V and 7 from J, leaving 21 bases between them. The CDR3 extends over 15 amino acids.

The V call is TRBV5-1, the J call TRBJ1-1; the D gene is possibly TRBD1 (6 bases). Germline values: CDR1 SGHRS, CDR2 YFSETQ. This CDR3 contains 14 residues. Trimming removed 2 bases at V and 4 bases at J, with 12 bases between. The CDR3 nucleotides read TGCGCCAGCAGCTTAGAGGGGGGGGGCACTGAAGCTTTCTTT. It yields the protein CASSLEGGGTEAFF.

V usage is TRBV5-1 and J usage is TRBJ1-2, with D possibly matching TRBD1 (6 bases). The germline CDR1 and CDR2 sequences are SGHRS and YFSETQ. Trimming left V 4 bases short and J 4 bases short, with 20 bases between. The CDR3 runs 16 residues. The DNA of the CDR3 is TGCGCCAGCAGCCCCAGGGGCGTCGGGCGGACCTATGGCTACACCTTC. This sequence encodes CASSPRGVGRTYGYTF.

The chain has TRBV6-6 and TRBJ1-2; D remains unclear. The CDR3 consists of 13 residues. Germline-derived CDR1 and CDR2 are MNHNY and SVGAGI (reference sequence). The V end lost 5 bases, the J end lost 11 bases, and 18 bases lay between the germline ends. The CDR3: CASSPLGKLSYTF. DNA for the CDR3: TGTGCCAGCAGTCCCCTCGGGAAGCTGAGTTACACCTTC.

This chain links TRBV10-3 with TRBJ1-6; weak D call: TRBD1 (6 bases). The CDR3 length is 16 residues. Trimming removed 6 bases at V and 2 bases at J, with 14 bases between. Looked up from germline, CDR1 is ENHRY and CDR2 is SYGVKD. The CDR3 here is CAIRRDIGPYNSPLHF. The CDR3 DNA sequence: TGTGCCATCAGACGGGACATTGGTCCCTATAATTCACCCCTCCACTTT.

This clone was observed a single time. V and J are TRBV18 and TRBJ1-1; 7 bases are shared with TRBD1. The CDR3 contains 15 residues. J lost 4 bases, V lost 0 bases, and 5 bases had no gene match. Looked up from germline, CDR1 is KGHSH and CDR2 is LQKENI. CDR3 sequence (DNA): TGTGCCAGCTCACCACCAAGGGGGCTTGTCACTGAAGCTTTCTTT. Translated, it gives CASSPPRGLVTEAFF.

The J gene is TRBJ2-7, the V gene TRBV5-1; the match to TRBD1 covers 10 bases. The germline V gene has CDR1 SGHRS and CDR2 YFSETQ. This CDR3 spans 16 amino acids. Trimming removed 4 bases from V and 2 bases from J; junction bases left unmatched: 9. Written as DNA, the CDR3 is TGCGCCAGCAGCCCCATTGGCGGGACAGGGGCCTACGAGCAGTACTTC. Its translation: CASSPIGGTGAYEQYF.

This clone was detected only a few times. This chain links TRBV25-1 with TRBJ1-1; weak D call: TRBD1 (5 bases). Germline V gives CDR1 MGHDK, CDR2 SYGVNS. Between the trimmed V and J ends, which lost 4 bases and 3 bases, there was a span of 15 bases. The CDR3 contains 15 residues. CDR3 amino acids: CASSVPGTSDTEAFF. CDR3 nucleotides: TGTGCCAGCAGTGTTCCCGGGACTTCGGACACTGAAGCTTTCTTT.

This clone was seen a handful of times. The chain is built from TRBV7-3 and TRBJ2-1, with D uncertain. The CDR3 totals 13 residues. Germline V gene sequence: CDR1 SGHTA, CDR2 FQGTGA. With 2 bases removed from V and 6 bases from J, the gap between germline ends came to 8 bases. CDR3 protein: CASSLPPSNEQFF. The DNA of the CDR3 is TGTGCCAGCAGCTTACCCCCCTCCAATGAGCAGTTCTTC.

This clone was observed once. This sequence joins TRBV29-1 and TRBJ2-2, with 7 bases lining up with TRBD2. The CDR3 covers 13 residues. The germline V gene encodes CDR1 SQVTM and CDR2 ANQGSEA. V dropped 6 bases and J dropped 8; count of bases not matched to a gene: 9. CDR3 loop: CSVRTRRSGELFF. CDR3 sequence (DNA): TGCAGCGTCAGGACTAGACGCTCTGGGGAGCTGTTTTTT.

The chain carries TRBV18 and TRBJ1-1; 7 positions match TRBD1. Trimming removed 4 bases from V and 1 base from J; junction bases left unmatched: 6. Germline CDR1 KGHSH, CDR2 LQKENI. The CDR3 length is 15 residues. CDR3 region: CASSLGTARNTEAFF. The CDR3 bases are TGTGCCAGCTCACTTGGGACAGCAAGGAACACTGAAGCTTTCTTT.

This chain connects TRBV6-5 to TRBJ2-1; TRBD1 might be the D (5 bases). The length of the CDR3 is 16 residues. V lost 0 bases and J 1 base, leaving 10 bases between the germline ends. Germline lookup yields CDR1 MNHEY and CDR2 SVGAGI. CDR3 amino acids: CASSYSAGPSYNEQFF. DNA of the CDR3: TGTGCCAGCAGTTACTCTGCAGGGCCTTCCTACAATGAGCAGTTCTTC.

This sequence joins TRBV6-5 and TRBJ1-2, with TRBD1 as a possible D gene (5 bases). CDR1 is MNHEY and CDR2 is SVGAGI in the germline V gene. Trimming took off 3 bases at V and 3 bases at J, with 8 bases between the two ends. The CDR3 has 13 residues. CDR3 protein: CASSYRGYYGYTF. DNA of the CDR3: TGTGCCAGCAGTTATAGGGGCTACTATGGCTACACCTTC.

Details on this clone: Since no conserved phenylalanine or tryptophan closes the CDR3, a read error is the likely cause. The chain has TRBV11-2 and TRBJ1-6; 9 bases match TRBD1. CDR3 length: 15 residues. Trimming took 3 bases from V and 9 from J; bases not matched to a gene: 6. Per the germline V gene, CDR1 is SGHAT and CDR2 is FQNNGV. The CDR3 region has the DNA TGTGCCAGCAGCTTCGCGGGGACAGGGTTTTCACCCCTCCACCTT. This sequence encodes CASSFAGTGFSPLHL.

V usage is TRBV15 and J usage is TRBJ2-7; TRBD2 aligns across 9 bases. Germline V gives CDR1 LNHNV, CDR2 YYDKDF (reference sequence). After removal of 3 bases from V and 2 bases from J, the junction contained 5 bases not matched to a gene. The length of the CDR3 is 15 residues. CDR3 protein: CATSRVAGVAYEQYF. CDR3 sequence (DNA): TGTGCCACCAGCAGGGTAGCGGGGGTGGCCTACGAGCAGTACTTC. The complete variable domain, with remaining parts taken from reference TRBV15 and TRBJ2-7, reads DAMVIQNPRYQVTQFGKPVTLSCSQTLNHNVMYWYQQKSSQAPKLLFHYYDKDFNNEADTPDNFQSRRPNTSFCFLDIRSPGLGDTAMYLCATSRVAGVAYEQYFGPGTRLTVT.

This chain links TRBV4-3 with TRBJ1-6; no clear D gene. The V and J ends lost 1 base and 0 bases respectively, with 10 bases between them. Germline V gene sequence: CDR1 LGHNA, CDR2 YSLEER. The CDR3 sequence is 17 residues long. In nucleotides, the CDR3 is TGCGCCAGCAGCCAAGTTCAAAGGAGCTCCTATAATTCACCCCTCCACTTT. This translates into CASSQVQRSSYNSPLHF.

The J gene is TRBJ2-2, the V gene TRBV9; maybe TRBD1 (5 bases). Germline CDR1 SGDLS, CDR2 YYNGEE. Trimming cost V 0 bases and J 7 bases, with 16 bases left between them. The CDR3 contains 16 residues. CDR3 bases: TGTGCCAGCAGCGTAGTAATAGGGGCGGTCGGCGGGGAGCTGTTTTTT. It is translated as CASSVVIGAVGGELFF. The full variable domain, its missing parts supplied by reference TRBV9 and TRBJ2-2, is DSGVTQTPKHLITATGQRVTLRCSPRSGDLSVYWYQQSLDQGLQFLIQYYNGEERAKGNILERFSAQQFPDLHSELNLSSLELGDSALYFCASSVVIGAVGGELFFGEGSRLTVL.

This clone was seen once. This chain joins TRBV7-9 and TRBJ2-7; a weak D match, TRBD2 (5 bases). Germline V gives CDR1 SEHNR, CDR2 FQNEAQ (reference sequence). This CDR3 region has 17 residues. Between the trimmed V and J ends, which lost 1 base and 4 bases, there was a span of 20 bases. This CDR3 reads CASSLGVGGGGQYEQYF. CDR3 in DNA: TGTGCCAGCAGCTTAGGGGTAGGAGGAGGTGGGCAATACGAGCAGTACTTC.

The CDR3 DNA sequence: TGTGCCAGCAGTGAATTAGGGACAGCTAATTCACCCCTCCACTTT. This sequence encodes CASSELGTANSPLHF. The V call is TRBV25-1, the J call TRBJ1-6; TRBD1 agrees at 7 bases. This CDR3 is built from 15 residues. With V trimmed by 1 base and J by 6 bases, 3 bases remained unmatched. The germline CDR1 and CDR2 sequences are MGHDK and SYGVNS.

CDR3 protein: CAISESSSEGANYGYTF. CDR3 DNA: TGTGCCATCAGTGAGTCCTCATCTGAGGGGGCTAACTATGGCTACACCTTC. V and J are TRBV10-3 and TRBJ1-2; a weak D match, TRBD1 (6 bases). Trimming stripped 0 bases from V and 0 bases from J, with 14 bases between. From germline, CDR1 is ENHRY and CDR2 SYGVKD. The CDR3 has 17 amino acids.

The rearrangement uses TRBV6-1 and TRBJ2-1; D gene ambiguous. Germline lookup yields CDR1 MNHNS and CDR2 SASEGT. The ends were cut back, 4 bases at V and 4 bases at J, with 11 bases in the middle. This CDR3 region has 14 residues. The CDR3 protein is CASSAEMVYNEQFF. The CDR3 nucleotides are TGTGCCAGCAGTGCGGAGATGGTATACAATGAGCAGTTCTTC.